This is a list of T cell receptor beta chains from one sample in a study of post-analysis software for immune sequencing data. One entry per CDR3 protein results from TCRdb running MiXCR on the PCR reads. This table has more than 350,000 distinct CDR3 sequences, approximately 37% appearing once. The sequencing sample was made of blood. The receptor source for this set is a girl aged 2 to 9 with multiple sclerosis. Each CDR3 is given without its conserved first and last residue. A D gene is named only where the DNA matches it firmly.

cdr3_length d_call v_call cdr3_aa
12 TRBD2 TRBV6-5 ASSYSGGAGELF
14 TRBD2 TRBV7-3 ASSPSGTGGPNEQF
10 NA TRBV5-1 ASSERQSGYT
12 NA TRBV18 ASSPGWTKNIQY
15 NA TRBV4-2 ASSQIGGSHSWNEQF
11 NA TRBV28 ASSLFRGGGYT
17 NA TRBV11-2 ASSLDSLGRRPVNSPPH
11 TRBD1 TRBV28 ASRQGVAYEQY
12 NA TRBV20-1 SARDHRYSGGYT
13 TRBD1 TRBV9 ASSTSTGDSEKLF
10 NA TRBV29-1 SVEWGGTEAF
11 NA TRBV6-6 ASRGGLQETQY
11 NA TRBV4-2 ASSQVEGDTQY
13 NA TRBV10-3 AISLQGGDNYGYT
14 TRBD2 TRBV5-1 ASSSRLAGADGELF
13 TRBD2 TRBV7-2 ASSWRLAGGNEQF
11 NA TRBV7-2 ASSLVGSYGYT
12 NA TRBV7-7 ASSLFPAHNEQF
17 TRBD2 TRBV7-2 ASSPRVAGAYWGTDTQY
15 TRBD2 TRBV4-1 ASSHVTSGELQETQY
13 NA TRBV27 ASSTLGRKGAEAF
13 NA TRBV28 ASSPRTDLSYEQY
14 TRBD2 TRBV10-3 AISERGTSLTYEQY
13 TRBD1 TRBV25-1 ASSELTGGIDEQY
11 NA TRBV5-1 ASSASEQTEAF
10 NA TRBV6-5 ASSPTLHEQY
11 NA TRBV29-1 SVEEFLNTEAF
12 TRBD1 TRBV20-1 SAAEGDRIYGYT
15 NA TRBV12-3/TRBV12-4 ASSPGPQIPGANVLT
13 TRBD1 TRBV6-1 ASSGRDRIQETQY
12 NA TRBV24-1 ATSGTYSNQPQH
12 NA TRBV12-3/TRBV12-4 ASSLAGRGREAF
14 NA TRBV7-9 ASSLAQDTMGGGQF
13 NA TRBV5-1 ASSREAGPNTEAF
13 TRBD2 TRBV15 ATSRDLAAYNEQF
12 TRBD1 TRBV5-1 ASSSQDRGETQY
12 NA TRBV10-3 AISESGLPNGYT
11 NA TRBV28 ASDRPLGYGYT
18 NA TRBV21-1 ASSKALGTSGREVSGEQF
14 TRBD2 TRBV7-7 ASSSELAGGANEQY
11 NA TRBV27 ASSGDRANVLT
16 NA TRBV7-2 ASSLAISIGRGKNIQY
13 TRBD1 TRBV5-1 ASSADRGRNTEAF
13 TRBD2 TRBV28 ASSFQRGSSYEQY
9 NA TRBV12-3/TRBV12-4 ARWLTCEQF
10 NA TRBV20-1 SAGALNTEAF
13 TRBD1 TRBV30 AWAGRGIVLYGYT
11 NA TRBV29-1 SVVGPGNEKLF
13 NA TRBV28 ASSALRGPYNEQF